This note documents a single T cell receptor (beta chain) sequence. Antigen unknown. The repertoire was sequenced with immunoSEQ multiplex PCR; TCRdb's copy has only in-frame clones and lacks some. Of around 2.1 million clones in the sample, 95% were seen once. The data were obtained in a study of shared clonotypes between healthy human individuals. Findings of the study overall: Compared with clonotypes that all four donors shared, non-shared clonotypes had lower generation probabilities.

This TCR was sampled from a man between 18 and 35 years old in good health. Sequenced input: naive CD4+ T cells sorted from blood. Regarding subset: CD45RA+ positively selected.

As DNA, the CDR3 is TGCAGCGTTAAAAGTCAGACGGGCCCTTCCTACGAGCAGTACTTC. Protein sequence: CSVKSQTGPSYEQYF. The chain uses TRBV29-1 and TRBJ2-7; D is unresolved. Trimming left V 5 bases short and J 1 base short, with 18 bases between. The germline V gene encodes CDR1 SQVTM and CDR2 ANQGSEA. This CDR3 is built from 15 residues.